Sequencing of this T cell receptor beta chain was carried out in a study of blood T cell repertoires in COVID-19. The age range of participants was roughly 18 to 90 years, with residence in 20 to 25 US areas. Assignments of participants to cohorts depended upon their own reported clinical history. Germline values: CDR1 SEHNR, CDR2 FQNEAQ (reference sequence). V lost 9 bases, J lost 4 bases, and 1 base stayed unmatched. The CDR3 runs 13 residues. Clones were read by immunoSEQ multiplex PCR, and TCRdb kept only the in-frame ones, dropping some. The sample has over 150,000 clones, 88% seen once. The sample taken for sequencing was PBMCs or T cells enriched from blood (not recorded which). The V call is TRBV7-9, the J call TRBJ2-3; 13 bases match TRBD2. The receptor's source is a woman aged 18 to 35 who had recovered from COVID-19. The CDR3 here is CASGTSGADTQYF. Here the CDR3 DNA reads TGTGCCAGTGGGACTAGCGGGGCAGATACGCAGTATTTT.